What follows is one T cell receptor (beta chain) and its context. V was pared by 3 bases and J by 0 bases, with 12 bases between. Germline CDR1 reads SGHKS; CDR2 reads YYEKEE (reference sequence). The CDR3 extends over 15 amino acids. A library of TCRbeta sequences, prepared with unique molecular identifiers, was generated. Each CDR3 protein gets one entry after TCRdb re-called the PCR reads with MiXCR. The profile shows 450,000 to 550,000 distinct CDR3 sequences, approximately 10% of them singletons. The sample originates from a study of T-cell reconstitution after alpha-beta-depleted transplantation in children.

The TCR was taken from a female patient between 2 and 15 years old who had a stem cell transplant for aplastic anemia, so the T cells may come from the graft donor. The starting material was PBMCs, mostly from graft donor cells, obtained 180 days after TCRalphabeta/CD19-depleted stem cell transplant. The rearrangement links TRBV5-5 to TRBJ1-1; D perhaps matches TRBD1 (5 bases). The CDR3 DNA follows: TGTGCCAGCAGCTGGGACTTCGCGATGAACACTGAAGCTTTCTTT. The encoded protein is CASSWDFAMNTEAFF.